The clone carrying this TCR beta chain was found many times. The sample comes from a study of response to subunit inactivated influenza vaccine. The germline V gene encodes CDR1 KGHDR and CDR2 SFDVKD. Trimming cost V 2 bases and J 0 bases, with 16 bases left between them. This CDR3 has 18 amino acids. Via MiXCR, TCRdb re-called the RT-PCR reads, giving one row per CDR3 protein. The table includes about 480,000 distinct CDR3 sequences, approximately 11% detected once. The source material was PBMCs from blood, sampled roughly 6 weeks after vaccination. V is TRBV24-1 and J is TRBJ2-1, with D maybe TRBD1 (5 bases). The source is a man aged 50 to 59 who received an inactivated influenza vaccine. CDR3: CATSDSRRGRVSYNEQFF. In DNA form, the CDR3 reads TGTGCCACCAGTGATTCGAGGCGCGGCAGGGTCTCCTACAATGAGCAGTTCTTC.